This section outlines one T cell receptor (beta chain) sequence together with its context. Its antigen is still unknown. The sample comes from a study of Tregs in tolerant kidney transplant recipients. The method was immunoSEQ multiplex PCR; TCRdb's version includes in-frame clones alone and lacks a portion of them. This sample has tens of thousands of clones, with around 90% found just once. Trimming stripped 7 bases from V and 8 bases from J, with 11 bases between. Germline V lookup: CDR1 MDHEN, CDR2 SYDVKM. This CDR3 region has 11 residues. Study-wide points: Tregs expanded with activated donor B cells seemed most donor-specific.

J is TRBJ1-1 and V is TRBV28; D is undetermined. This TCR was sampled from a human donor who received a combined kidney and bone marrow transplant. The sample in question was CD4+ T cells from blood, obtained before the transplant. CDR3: CASTGSREAFF. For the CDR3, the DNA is TGTGCCAGCACGGGGTCCCGGGAAGCTTTCTTT.